These 2 T cell receptor beta chains share one sample of origin, sequenced in a study of blood T cell repertoires in COVID-19. The data were produced by immunoSEQ multiplex PCR, yet TCRdb's version contains in-frame clones alone and is incomplete. The sample consists of about 50,000 clones, about four fifths of them appearing once. Sequenced input: peripheral blood. The origin of the receptors is a man aged 60-69 years with acute or convalescent COVID-19.

The rearrangement links TRBV20-1 to TRBJ1-2, with D perhaps matching TRBD1 (5 bases). Germline V gene data show CDR1 as DFQATT and CDR2 as SNEGSKA (reference sequence). Trimming removed 3 bases at V and 5 bases at J, with 10 bases between. The CDR3 is 12 amino acids. CDR3 loop: CSASLTGYGYTF. CDR3 in DNA: TGCAGTGCTAGTCTAACAGGTTATGGCTACACCTTC.

The V gene is TRBV6-5, the J gene TRBJ1-5; 7 positions agree with TRBD1. V was pared by 6 bases and J by 6 bases, with 11 bases of the junction left unmatched. CDR3 size: 15 residues. Germline CDR1 MNHEY, CDR2 SVGAGI. The CDR3: CASSAVEGAFQPQHF. CDR3 sequence (DNA): TGTGCCAGCAGCGCCGTCGAGGGGGCATTTCAGCCCCAGCATTTT.